This TCR beta chain was sequenced during a study of T cell changes during pregnancy in multiple sclerosis. The germline V gene has CDR1 MRHNA and CDR2 SNTAGT. Trimming removed 4 bases at V and 5 bases at J, with 11 bases between. The CDR3 contains 13 residues. Here immunoSEQ multiplex PCR was the method, and the copy in TCRdb shows in-frame clones only, minus some. The sample contains about 44,000 clones, 90% of which appear only once. The clonotype comes from a female donor with multiple sclerosis, enrolled in a pregnancy study. This chain joins TRBV6-4 and TRBJ1-1; a possible D gene is TRBD1 (6 bases). The sample here was CD4+ T cells from peripheral blood mononuclear cells, taken before pregnancy. CDR3 nucleotide sequence: TGTGCCAGCAGTGCTACAGGGAGAACTGAAGCTTTCTTT. Amino acids: CASSATGRTEAFF.